One sample yielded the 14 T cell receptor beta chains listed below, sequenced in a study of tumor-infiltrating lymphocytes in primary liver carcinoma. With roughly 500 ng total RNA as template and a constant-region primer, TCR beta cDNA was made. Modified slightly, ARM-PCR produced TCR beta libraries over three nested multiplex PCR rounds. The opening two PCR rounds, 10 cycles each, paired TRBV1-TRBV30 forward primers with a C-beta reverse primer. TCRdb reprocessed the multiplex PCR reads via MiXCR and lists one record per CDR3 protein. The sample contains approximately 330,000 distinct CDR3 sequences, about 61% of which appear only once. Blood RNA came from unsorted whole blood; germline DNA was also extracted. The source material was peripheral blood. These receptors came from a middle-aged man with primary liver carcinoma and hepatitis B virus infection.

Relative to its sample, this clonotype is medium-sized. The J gene is TRBJ2-5, the V gene TRBV11-3, with D unresolved. Deletions cut 5 bases from V and 4 bases from J, with 11 bases between. Per the germline V gene, CDR1 is SGHNT and CDR2 is YENEEA. This CDR3 region has 13 residues. CDR3: CASSKRAGETQYF. DNA of the CDR3: TGTGCCAGCAGCAAACGGGCCGGAGAGACCCAGTACTTC.

Many counts were recorded for this clonotype. J is TRBJ1-5 and V is TRBV4-2; 7 nucleotides line up with TRBD1. J was trimmed by 5 bases and V by 2 bases; bases with no gene match: 3. This CDR3 comprises 14 residues. Germline CDR1 reads LGHNA; CDR2 reads YNFKEQ. The CDR3 loop is CASSQSTGDQPQHF. The CDR3 DNA reads as TGTGCCAGCAGCCAAAGTACAGGGGATCAGCCCCAGCATTTT.

This clonotype was recorded only once. Relative to the germline gene, one junction end is altered; a read error may explain this. V usage is TRBV6-1 and J usage is TRBJ2-7; D is uncertain. This CDR3 spans 13 amino acids. Germline V lookup: CDR1 MNHNS, CDR2 SASEGT. This CDR3 reads CASSEWVCYELYF. The CDR3 nucleotides are TGTGCCAGCAGTGAATGGGTTTGCTACGAGCTGTATTTC.

Of note for this clonotype: The junction shows a germline mismatch at one end, possibly a read error. The chain combines TRBV5-4 with TRBJ2-1, with D perhaps matching TRBD2 (6 bases). The CDR3 runs to 14 residues. CDR1 is SGHNT and CDR2 is YYREEE in the germline V gene (reference sequence). The CDR3 reads CVSSLRDSNNEQFF. The DNA of the CDR3 is TGTGTCAGCAGCTTGCGGGACTCAAACAATGAGCAGTTCTTC.

In regard to this clonotype: A much larger clone sits a single nucleotide away, making a read error possible. This rearrangement joins TRBV6-5 to TRBJ2-5; D is undetermined. The CDR3 loop spans 12 amino acids. Germline CDR1 reads MNHEY; CDR2 reads SVGAGI. CDR3 nucleotides: TGTGCCAGCAGTCACTCTTCCGAGACCCAGTACTTC. This codes for CASSHSSETQYF.

J is TRBJ2-7 and V is TRBV28, with 10 nucleotides matching TRBD2. The CDR3 sequence is 15 residues long. Germline V CDR1 and CDR2: MDHEN, SYDVKM. V was pared by 7 bases and J by 4 bases, with 10 bases of the junction left unmatched. In nucleotides, the CDR3 is TGTGCCAGCACCCGGTCAGCGGGAGGGACATACGAGCAGTACTTC. This gives the protein CASTRSAGGTYEQYF.

V usage is TRBV5-6 and J usage is TRBJ1-3, with no clear D. CDR3 length equals 15 residues. Germline-derived CDR1 and CDR2 are SGHDT and YYEEEE. The V gene lost 3 bases and the J gene lost 0 bases, with 10 bases spanning the gap. CDR3 sequence: CASSSYGLSGNTIYF. Written as DNA, the CDR3 is TGTGCCAGCAGCTCCTATGGACTCTCTGGAAACACCATATATTTT.

The chain employs TRBV11-2 and TRBJ2-7, with D maybe TRBD1 (6 bases). The V and J ends lost 5 bases and 10 bases respectively, with 21 bases between them. CDR3 length: 14 amino acids. Germline CDR1 reads SGHAT; CDR2 reads FQNNGV. CDR3 nucleotides: TGTGCCAGCAGCCCCGGGACAAGAAATTATGATCAGTACTTC. As protein: CASSPGTRNYDQYF.

This clonotype occurred once. A read error may produce the germline difference seen at one junction end. CDR3 in DNA: TGTGTCAGCAGCTACAGGAGTGGTGACCAGTTTTTC. Its protein product is CVSSYRSGDQFF. The chain is built from TRBV11-2 and TRBJ2-1; a possible D gene is TRBD1 (5 bases). The CDR3 extends over 12 amino acids. Germline CDR1 and CDR2: SGHAT and FQNNGV.

This clonotype was seen repeatedly, ten times or more. The rearrangement uses TRBV5-5 and TRBJ2-6, with 7 bases that match TRBD1. CDR3 length: 18 residues. J was trimmed by 2 bases and V by 2 bases; bases with no gene match: 10. The germline gives CDR1 SGHKS, CDR2 YYEKEE (reference sequence). The CDR3: CASSFPAIGQAGANVLTF. As DNA, the CDR3 is TGTGCCAGCAGCTTCCCGGCCATTGGACAGGCTGGGGCCAACGTCCTGACTTTC.

The chain combines TRBV4-3 with TRBJ2-5; D may be TRBD2 (5 bases). The CDR3 totals 15 residues. V was clipped by 0 bases and J by 5 bases, with 13 bases between them. Per the germline V gene, CDR1 is LGHNA and CDR2 is YSLEER. The CDR3, as DNA: TGCGCCAGCAGCCAAGATGAGGCTAGCTCGGAGACCCAGTACTTC. It translates to CASSQDEASSETQYF.

Comments on this clonotype: The junction shows a germline mismatch at one end, possibly a read error. This rearrangement joins TRBV6-2 or TRBV6-3 to TRBJ1-2, with 7 nucleotides matching TRBD1. Germline V lookup: CDR1 MNHEY, CDR2 SVGEGT. This CDR3 contains 13 residues. CDR3 sequence (DNA): TGTGCCAGCTGTCACCGGGACAGCTATGACTACACCTTC. Its protein product is CASCHRDSYDYTF.

This clonotype was observed at least ten times. The chain links TRBV6-2 or TRBV6-3 to TRBJ2-1; D is unresolved. The CDR3 is made up of 12 amino acids. Trimming cost V 5 bases and J 10 bases, with 12 bases left between them. From germline, CDR1 is MNHEY and CDR2 SVGEGT. The CDR3 region has the DNA TGTGCCAGCAGTCAGTTAACTTACGAGCAGTTCTTC. The encoded protein is CASSQLTYEQFF.

This clonotype was observed a handful of times. The chain recombines TRBV5-5 with TRBJ2-3; D gene unclear. Looked up from germline, CDR1 is SGHKS and CDR2 is YYEKEE (reference sequence). Trimming pared 2 bases from V and 1 base from J, leaving 5 bases between. The CDR3 runs 13 residues. The CDR3 spells CASSLQRTDTQYF. CDR3 DNA: TGTGCCAGCAGCTTACAACGCACAGATACGCAGTATTTT.